This entry concerns a single T cell receptor (beta chain). What it binds is not known. The junction and the germline gene differ at one end; a read error may be behind it. A diagnosis was made from clinical symptoms together with serum thyroxine, TRAb, thyroid ultrasound and orbital computed tomography. The data stem from a study of Graves' ophthalmopathy and Graves' hyperthyroidism. Researchers took RNA transcripts and amplified TCR beta CDR3 regions from them. Following a first-round RT-PCR that used HTBI primers, a second-round multiplex PCR was carried out. TCRdb redid the calling of the multiplex PCR reads with MiXCR, one entry per CDR3 protein. The sample comprises about 500,000 distinct CDR3 sequences, under 45% of which are singletons, and over 3.5% rests with the top ten. The CDR3 runs to 15 residues. Findings and limits, study-wide: Researchers report that a 13-signature model separated ophthalmopathy from stable hyperthyroidism, posting 87.88% sensitivity and 65% to 82% specificity.

The chain uses TRBV12-3 or TRBV12-4 and TRBJ2-5, with D perhaps TRBD1 (5 bases). The sequencing input was peripheral blood or thyroid tissue (not recorded which). The TCR sequence derives from an adult man with Graves' hyperthyroidism. In nucleotides, the CDR3 is TGTGTCAGCAGTTCCAGGGTAGCCTTACAAGAGACCCAGTACTTC. Protein: CVSSSRVALQETQYF.